The present T cell receptor (beta chain) was sequenced within a study of beta chain features in type 1 diabetes. Sequencing targeted expressed TCRB transcripts, as all isolated RNA had been reverse transcribed. The assay was immunoSEQ multiplex PCR, and TCRdb's table has in-frame clones only and misses some. The sample lists a few hundred thousand clones, roughly 12% seen once, with approximately 0.01% in the top ten. General study findings and limits: Type 1 diabetes patients showed a moderate but significant shortening of TCRB CDR3s in all four CD4+ subsets.

This clone was recorded a few times. The antigen is not known. This CDR3 is 15 amino acids long. Trimming took off 2 bases at V and 10 bases at J, with 18 bases between the two ends. CDR1 is LNHNV and CDR2 is YYDKDF in the germline V gene (reference sequence). The specimen sequenced was naive CD4+ T cells from blood. The chain recombines TRBV15 with TRBJ1-5, with a weak D call TRBD1 (5 bases). This receptor was taken from a woman under 30 with type 1 diabetes. This CDR3 reads CATSRRGRDSQPQHF. In nucleotides, the CDR3 is TGTGCCACCAGCAGAAGGGGCAGGGATAGTCAACCCCAGCATTTT.